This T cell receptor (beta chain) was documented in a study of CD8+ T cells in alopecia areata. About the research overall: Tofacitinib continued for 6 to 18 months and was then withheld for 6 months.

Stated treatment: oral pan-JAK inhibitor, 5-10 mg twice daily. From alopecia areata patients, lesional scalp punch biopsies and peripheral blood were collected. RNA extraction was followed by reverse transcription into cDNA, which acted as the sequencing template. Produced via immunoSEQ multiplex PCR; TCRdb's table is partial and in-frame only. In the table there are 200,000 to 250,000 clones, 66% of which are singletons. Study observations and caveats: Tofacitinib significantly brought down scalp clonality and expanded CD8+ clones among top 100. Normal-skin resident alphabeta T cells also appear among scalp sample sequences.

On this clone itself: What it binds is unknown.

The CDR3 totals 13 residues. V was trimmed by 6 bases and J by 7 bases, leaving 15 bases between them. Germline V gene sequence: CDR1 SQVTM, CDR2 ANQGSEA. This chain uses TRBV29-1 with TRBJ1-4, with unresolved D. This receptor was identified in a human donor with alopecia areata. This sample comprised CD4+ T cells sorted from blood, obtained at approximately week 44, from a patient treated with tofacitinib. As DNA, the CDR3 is TGCAGCGTGGGGTCGGGCGCCCGTGAAAAACTGTTTTTT. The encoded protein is CSVGSGAREKLFF.